This T cell receptor (beta chain) was documented in a study of shared clonotypes between healthy human individuals. Overall study findings and caveats: Apart from blood, nothing was sampled; tissue repertoires likely differ.

Germline lookup yields CDR1 MDHEN and CDR2 SYDVKM. V gave up 6 bases and J gave up 6 bases, with 17 bases separating them. The CDR3 runs to 14 residues. Points on this clone: The antigen remains unidentified.

As defined, naive CD8 cells were CD45RO-negative and positively selected for CCR7, with terminally differentiated effector memory CD45RA+ cells excluded. Sequencing used immunoSEQ multiplex PCR; TCRdb keeps in-frame clones, though not all of them. The repertoire includes about 820,000 clones, around 93% of them detected once, and about 25% sits in the top ten. The chain uses TRBV28 and TRBJ1-1, with TRBD1 as a possible D gene (5 bases). The receptor comes from a man aged 25-45 years in good health. Source material: naive CD8+ T cells sorted from blood. In DNA form, the CDR3 reads TGTGCCAGCAGCCCTGACAGAGGGTCTCCTGAAGCTTTCTTT. Amino acid sequence: CASSPDRGSPEAFF.